Shown below are 18 T cell receptor beta chains from a single sample sequenced in a study of CD8+CD57+ T cells in acquired aplastic anemia. Genomic DNA served as template for TCR beta VDJ and CDR3 profiling. MiXCR, run by TCRdb on the reads, gives a single entry per CDR3 protein. The sample shows around 200,000 distinct CDR3 sequences, less than 60% of them seen only once. Patients who underwent sequencing had shown CD8+CD57+ cell expansion by flow cytometry. The sample comprised sorted CD4+, CD8+, or CD8+CD57+ T cells (not recorded which) from PBMCs. The receptors shown here come from a human donor with aplastic anemia.

This chain uses TRBV24-1 with TRBJ2-2, with 10 positions matching TRBD2. The germline gives CDR1 KGHDR, CDR2 SFDVKD. V lost 10 bases and J lost 6; bases outside the gene matches: 7. The CDR3 runs 14 residues. The CDR3 sequence is CATGTSESPGELFF. The CDR3 DNA follows: TGTGCCACAGGGACTAGCGAGAGTCCCGGGGAGCTGTTTTTT.

The V gene is TRBV7-2, the J gene TRBJ2-7; 8 nucleotides line up with TRBD1. After removal of 3 bases from V and 3 bases from J, the junction contained 13 bases not matched to a gene. Germline CDR1 and CDR2: SGHTA and FQGNSA. The CDR3 is 17 amino acids. The CDR3 DNA is TGTGCCAGCAGCTTCAACCCCCAGGGGGCAAAATTCTACGAGCAGTACTTC. Its protein product is CASSFNPQGAKFYEQYF.

This clonotype occurred once. This chain joins TRBV29-1 and TRBJ1-3; no clear D. This CDR3 is 12 amino acids long. V lost 4 bases, J lost 0 bases, and 4 bases lay in between. In germline, CDR1 is SQVTM, CDR2 ANQGSEA. CDR3 amino acids: CSVGSSGNTIYF. CDR3 DNA sequence: TGCAGCGTTGGCAGCTCTGGAAACACCATATATTTT.

This clonotype was counted a few times. CDR3: CASSLGQVFGEQYF. The DNA for the CDR3 is TGTGCCAGCAGCTTAGGACAGGTTTTCGGGGAGCAGTACTTC. V usage is TRBV7-2 and J usage is TRBJ2-7; a weak D match, TRBD1 (6 bases). V lost 1 base and J lost 7, with 14 bases in between. The CDR3 spans 14 residues. Germline loops: CDR1 SGHTA, CDR2 FQGNSA.

This clonotype was seen ten or more times. The rearrangement uses TRBV4-2 and TRBJ1-5; D unclear. CDR1 and CDR2 from the germline V gene are LGHNA and YNFKEQ. Trimming took off 1 base at V and 9 bases at J, with 13 bases between the two ends. The CDR3 length is 14 residues. CDR3 residues: CASSQGIGDWPQHF. The CDR3 DNA is TGTGCCAGCAGCCAAGGGATCGGGGATTGGCCCCAGCATTTT.

At least ten counts were recorded for this clonotype. V and J are TRBV20-1 and TRBJ2-1; 13 bases are shared with TRBD2. This CDR3 contains 16 residues. Germline trimming cut 1 base from V and 7 bases from J; bases unmatched to any gene: 7. The germline V gene has CDR1 DFQATT and CDR2 SNEGSKA (reference sequence). CDR3: CSARGGLAGVRNEQFF. The CDR3 nucleotides are TGCAGTGCTAGAGGTGGACTAGCGGGAGTTAGAAATGAGCAGTTCTTC.

The rearrangement joins TRBV20-1 to TRBJ1-2; 8 nucleotides line up with TRBD1. The length of the CDR3 is 13 residues. Germline CDR1 reads DFQATT; CDR2 reads SNEGSKA (reference sequence). The ends lost 5 bases at V and 8 bases at J; junction bases unmatched: 10. Here the CDR3 reads CSAAGTGRSGYTF. CDR3 sequence (DNA): TGCAGTGCTGCCGGGACAGGCAGGTCAGGCTACACCTTC.

The rearrangement links TRBV24-1 to TRBJ2-3; 9 bases map to TRBD1. From germline, CDR1 is KGHDR and CDR2 SFDVKD. Trimming at V came to 4 bases and at J to 4 bases, leaving 11 bases not matched to a gene. The CDR3 has 17 amino acids. CDR3 amino acids: CATSDRPGTGNPDTQYF. CDR3 coding DNA: TGTGCCACCAGTGACCGCCCCGGGACAGGGAATCCAGATACGCAGTATTTT.

This clonotype has just a few counts. The chain carries TRBV2 and TRBJ1-1; D remains unclear. The V gene lost 5 bases and the J gene lost 5 bases, with 15 bases spanning the gap. From germline, CDR1 is SNHLY and CDR2 FYNNEI. This CDR3 has 14 amino acids. The CDR3 DNA reads TGTGCCAGCAGTAAGACTGGCATTGGTACTGAAGCTTTCTTT. Translating it yields CASSKTGIGTEAFF. Full variable domain (outside the CDR3, taken from reference TRBV2 and TRBJ1-1): EPEVTQTPSHQVTQMGQEVILRCVPISNHLYFYWYRQILGQKVEFLVSFYNNEISEKSEIFDDQFSVERPDGSNFTLKIRSTKLEDSAMYFCASSKTGIGTEAFFGQGTRLTVV.

The chain carries TRBV5-6 and TRBJ1-6; 9 bases agree with TRBD1. Trimming removed 2 bases from V and 12 bases from J; junction bases left unmatched: 6. Per the germline V gene, CDR1 is SGHDT and CDR2 is YYEEEE. The CDR3 runs to 14 residues. This CDR3 reads CASSLGDRVEPLHF. Here the CDR3 DNA reads TGTGCCAGCAGCTTAGGGGACAGGGTCGAACCCCTCCACTTT.

The V call is TRBV19, the J call TRBJ2-1; 7 bases are shared with TRBD2. Germline V gene lookup returns CDR1 LNHDA and CDR2 SQIVND (reference sequence). This CDR3 comprises 14 residues. V was clipped by 5 bases and J by 4 bases; unmatched bases: 5. This CDR3 is CASSFAGAYNEQFF. The CDR3 nucleotides read TGTGCCAGTAGTTTTGCGGGAGCGTACAATGAGCAGTTCTTC.

This rearrangement joins TRBV24-1 to TRBJ2-5; either TRBD1 or TRBD2 may fit D (5 bases each). Trimming left V 4 bases short and J 5 bases short, with 19 bases between. CDR1 is KGHDR and CDR2 is SFDVKD in the germline V gene. This CDR3 is 16 amino acids long. The CDR3 bases are TGTGCCACCAGTGACCAATACCGGGACCTCGGGGAGACCCAGTACTTC. Encoded protein: CATSDQYRDLGETQYF.

The chain has TRBV10-3 and TRBJ1-1, with TRBD1 matching 7 bases. The junction had 20 bases not matched to a gene; V was cut back by 10 bases and J by 0 bases. From germline, CDR1 is ENHRY and CDR2 SYGVKD. The CDR3 has 18 residues. The DNA of the CDR3 is TGTGCCAGCAGGTACCGGTCAACAGGGGTGGTCATGAACACTGAAGCTTTCTTT. Protein product: CASRYRSTGVVMNTEAFF.

The genes are TRBV5-5 and TRBJ2-7; D assignment may be TRBD1 or TRBD2 (6 bases each). The CDR3 runs 15 residues. Trimming pared 4 bases from V and 1 base from J, leaving 15 bases between. From germline, CDR1 is SGHKS and CDR2 YYEKEE (reference sequence). The CDR3 DNA is TGTGCCAGCAGCCAGGCCGGGGGCACGTCCTACGAGCAGTACTTC. Residues: CASSQAGGTSYEQYF. The whole variable domain, filled in from reference TRBV5-5 and TRBJ2-7, reads DAGVTQSPTHLIKTRGQQVTLRCSPISGHKSVSWYQQVLGQGPQFIFQYYEKEERGRGNFPDRFSARQFPNYSSELNVNALLLGDSALYLCASSQAGGTSYEQYFGPGTRLTVT.

This clonotype has only a few counts. CDR3 coding DNA: TGTGCCAGCAGTCCACCACTAGCGGGAGGTCCCAAGACCCAGTACTTC. It codes for CASSPPLAGGPKTQYF. The rearrangement uses TRBV27 and TRBJ2-5; 12 bases align to TRBD2. This CDR3 has 16 residues. Germline CDR1 is MNHEY and CDR2 is SMNVEV (reference sequence). Unmatched junction bases numbered 10, after V lost 5 bases and J lost 6 bases.

This clonotype has ten or more counts. This chain links TRBV9 with TRBJ1-2; D is undetermined. This CDR3 region has 13 residues. The germline CDR1 and CDR2 sequences are SGDLS and YYNGEE. V lost 0 bases, J lost 3 bases, and 6 bases lay in between. In DNA, the CDR3 is TGTGCCAGCAGCGTAGGAGTAGACTATGGCTACACCTTC. Amino acid sequence: CASSVGVDYGYTF.

The gene calls are TRBV5-1 and TRBJ2-5; 9 bases match TRBD1. The CDR3 contains 14 residues. Germline loops: CDR1 SGHRS, CDR2 YFSETQ. J gave up 4 bases and V 5 bases, and 6 bases lay outside the gene matches. CDR3 residues: CASRSTGGGETQYF. In nucleotides, the CDR3 is TGCGCCAGCAGATCAACAGGGGGCGGAGAGACCCAGTACTTC.

In its sample, this clonotype was seen a few times. J is TRBJ2-7 and V is TRBV2, with 7 bases identical to TRBD1. The CDR3 has 14 residues. Germline values: CDR1 SNHLY, CDR2 FYNNEI. Germline trimming cut 6 bases from V and 6 bases from J; bases unmatched to any gene: 11. CDR3: CASSDRVYIAEQYF. As DNA, the CDR3 is TGTGCCAGCAGCGACAGGGTTTATATCGCCGAGCAGTACTTC.